One sample yielded the 16 T cell receptor beta chains listed below, sequenced in a study of CD8 T cells in Susac syndrome. Random hexamers were used to reverse transcribe an amount of roughly 0.45 to 1 ug RNA. TCRdb reanalysed the immunoSEQ multiplex PCR reads using MiXCR and keeps one entry per CDR3 protein. Here the sample spans some 190,000 distinct CDR3 sequences, around 96% being singletons. Material for sequencing was CD4+ T cells from PBMCs. These receptors all stem from a human donor in good health.

Points on this clonotype: At one boundary the junction diverges from the germline segment, which might be a read error. As DNA, the CDR3 is TGCGGTGCGGGAGAAGAGAATGAGCAGTTCTTC. It specifies CGAGEENEQFF. This chain uses TRBV20-1 with TRBJ2-1; 7 nucleotides agree with TRBD2. The CDR3 length is 11 residues. The germline V gene has CDR1 DFQATT and CDR2 SNEGSKA (reference sequence).

A single count supports this clonotype. This rearrangement joins TRBV30 to TRBJ2-7; no firm D call. The ends were cut back, 2 bases at V and 3 bases at J, with 8 bases in the middle. Germline CDR1 is GTSNPN and CDR2 is SVGIG (reference sequence). CDR3 length: 12 amino acids. CDR3 sequence reads: CAWSRRGYEQYF. The DNA for the CDR3 is TGTGCCTGGAGTCGAAGAGGCTACGAGCAGTACTTC.

V gene TRBV6-2 or TRBV6-3 combines with J gene TRBJ2-3, with 8 bases matching TRBD2. This CDR3 spans 14 amino acids. Trimming removed 2 bases from V and 4 bases from J; junction bases left unmatched: 2. Per germline, CDR1 MNHEY and CDR2 SVGEGT. Written as DNA, the CDR3 is TGTGCCAGCAGTTACGCCGGGAGGGCAGATACGCAGTATTTT. Protein: CASSYAGRADTQYF.

V is TRBV6-6 and J is TRBJ2-7; D uncertain. Germline loops: CDR1 MNHNY, CDR2 SVGAGI (reference sequence). V was trimmed by 4 bases and J by 8 bases, leaving 9 bases between them. This CDR3 comprises 11 residues. Here the CDR3 reads CASSFIHKQYF. The CDR3 DNA reads as TGTGCCAGCAGTTTCATCCACAAGCAGTACTTC.

This chain links TRBV12-3 or TRBV12-4 with TRBJ1-5, with TRBD1 as a possible D gene (5 bases). CDR3 length equals 14 residues. V lost 2 bases, J lost 11 bases, and 16 bases lay in between. CDR3 DNA: TGTGCCAGCAGTTTAAGGAGGGGTTCTTTGACCCAGCATTTT. Translated: CASSLRRGSLTQHF.

The DNA of the CDR3 is TGTGCCAGCACCTCGGGGGGTCCTACCTACGAGCAGTACTTC. Amino acids: CASTSGGPTYEQYF. The chain links TRBV28 to TRBJ2-7; 7 bases match TRBD2. Germline assignment: CDR1 MDHEN and CDR2 SYDVKM. This CDR3 is built from 14 residues. V was clipped by 7 bases and J by 2 bases; unmatched bases: 8. The complete variable domain, with remaining parts taken from reference TRBV28 and TRBJ2-7, reads DVKVTQSSRYLVKRTGEKVFLECVQDMDHENMFWYRQDPGLGLRLIYFSYDVKMKEKGDIPEGYSVSREKKERFSLILESASTNQTSMYLCASTSGGPTYEQYFGPGTRLTVT.

The chain uses TRBV27 and TRBJ2-1; D is unresolved. The CDR3 sequence is 17 residues long. V lost 6 bases and J 3 bases, leaving 21 bases between the germline ends. Germline V gives CDR1 MNHEY, CDR2 SMNVEV (reference sequence). CDR3 region: CASRNFLGDGNYNEQFF. For the CDR3, the DNA is TGTGCCAGCAGGAATTTCTTGGGTGACGGTAACTACAATGAGCAGTTCTTC.

J is TRBJ2-7 and V is TRBV5-1; 7 bases match TRBD1. J gave up 2 bases and V 0 bases, and 8 bases lay outside the gene matches. CDR3 length: 16 residues. Per germline, CDR1 SGHRS and CDR2 YFSETQ. The CDR3 protein is CASSLAPGTATYEQYF. The CDR3, as DNA: TGCGCCAGCAGCTTGGCCCCCGGGACAGCAACCTACGAGCAGTACTTC. The full variable domain, completed using reference TRBV5-1 and TRBJ2-7, is KAGVTQTPRYLIKTRGQQVTLSCSPISGHRSVSWYQQTPGQGLQFLFEYFSETQRNKGNFPGRFSGRQFSNSRSEMNVSTLELGDSALYLCASSLAPGTATYEQYFGPGTRLTVT.

This rearrangement joins TRBV4-2 to TRBJ2-3; 7 bases line up with TRBD2. The V segment lost 4 bases and the J segment 9 bases; nucleotides outside the gene matches: 19. The length of the CDR3 is 17 residues. Germline lookup yields CDR1 LGHNA and CDR2 YNFKEQ. CDR3 bases: TGTGCCAGCAGCCGCTCCGAAAGGGGATCCCGAGCGGGGACGCAGTATTTT. Its protein is CASSRSERGSRAGTQYF.

This clonotype occurred once. CDR3 sequence reads: CASSFLAGEAYNEQFF. CDR3 coding DNA: TGTGCCAGCAGCTTTTTAGCGGGGGAAGCCTACAATGAGCAGTTCTTC. The chain has TRBV5-4 and TRBJ2-1; 9 bases match TRBD2. Germline V CDR1 and CDR2: SGHNT, YYREEE (reference sequence). This CDR3 spans 16 amino acids. With V trimmed by 2 bases and J by 2 bases, 5 bases remained unmatched. Looking up the rest from reference TRBV5-4 and TRBJ2-1 gives the full variable domain: ETGVTQSPTHLIKTRGQQVTLRCSSQSGHNTVSWYQQALGQGPQFIFQYYREEENGRGNFPPRFSGLQFPNYSSELNVNALELDDSALYLCASSFLAGEAYNEQFFGPGTRLTVL.

The chain joins TRBV27 to TRBJ2-7; 10 bases map to TRBD2. Per the germline V gene, CDR1 is MNHEY and CDR2 is SMNVEV (reference sequence). The CDR3 consists of 19 residues. The V segment lost 2 bases and the J segment 6 bases; nucleotides outside the gene matches: 19. CDR3 nucleotide sequence: TGTGCCAGCAGTTTACGTAGGCTAGCGGGAGCCCCTGGGGAGGGCGAGCAGTACTTC. It specifies CASSLRRLAGAPGEGEQYF.

This clonotype was seen a single time. The CDR3 loop is CASSNGGPGRSYEQYF. The CDR3 bases are TGTGCCAGCAGTAATGGGGGTCCAGGAAGGTCCTACGAGCAGTACTTC. V and J are TRBV6-1 and TRBJ2-7; D possibly matches TRBD1 or TRBD2 (5 bases each). The ends were cut back, 5 bases at V and 1 base at J, with 18 bases in the middle. There are 16 residues in the CDR3. The germline V gene has CDR1 MNHNS and CDR2 SASEGT.

This clonotype was seen more than once but under ten times. The V gene is TRBV18, the J gene TRBJ1-5; no firm D call. The CDR3 consists of 12 residues. The ends were cut back, 6 bases at V and 0 bases at J, with 3 bases in the middle. CDR1 is KGHSH and CDR2 is LQKENI in the germline V gene. The CDR3 sequence: CASSPSNQPQHF. The CDR3 DNA reads as TGTGCCAGCTCCCCTAGCAATCAGCCCCAGCATTTT.

The CDR3 DNA reads TGCAGTGCCTCGGGACAGGGGTATTTAGGCTATGGCTACACCTTC. This sequence encodes CSASGQGYLGYGYTF. The rearrangement links TRBV20-1 to TRBJ1-2; 10 nucleotides match TRBD1. Germline V gene sequence: CDR1 DFQATT, CDR2 SNEGSKA (reference sequence). V shed 6 bases, J shed 4 bases, and the junction held 11 bases outside the gene matches. The CDR3 is 15 residues long.

The chain recombines TRBV6-5 with TRBJ1-2, with D unclear. The CDR3 is 12 residues long. The V end lost 5 bases, the J end lost 1 base, and 5 bases lay between the germline ends. The germline V gene encodes CDR1 MNHEY and CDR2 SVGAGI. CDR3: CASSRSNYGYTF. The DNA of the CDR3 is TGTGCCAGCAGTAGGAGTAACTATGGCTACACCTTC.

The rearrangement joins TRBV3-1 to TRBJ2-1; 9 nucleotides match TRBD2. V shed 4 bases, J shed 4 bases, and the junction held 11 bases outside the gene matches. The germline V gene encodes CDR1 LGHDT and CDR2 YNNKEL (reference sequence). CDR3 length equals 17 residues. CDR3 nucleotide sequence: TGTGCCAGCAGCCCTCCCCGTCTAGCGGGACGTTACAATGAGCAGTTCTTC. This gives the protein CASSPPRLAGRYNEQFF.